This T cell receptor beta chain comes out of a study of long-term antiretroviral therapy in people with HIV. Investigators performed immunoSEQ version v3.0 at survey level. Sequencing was performed with immunoSEQ multiplex PCR; in TCRdb, only in-frame clones are kept and a portion is missing. The profile covers 20,000 or so clones, with 65% to 80% appearing a single time and about 9.3% taken by the ten largest. CDR3 length: 13 amino acids. V trimming: 7 bases; J trimming: 4 bases; junction bases outside the gene matches: 5. Germline V lookup: CDR1 LNHNV, CDR2 YYDKDF (reference sequence). The V gene is TRBV15, the J gene TRBJ2-5; TRBD1 agrees at 8 bases. The material was unsorted PBMCs, obtained 0.5 years before starting antiretroviral therapy. The sequence was obtained from a man aged 18 to 30 with HIV. The CDR3 reads CATTRQGTETQYF. The CDR3 nucleotides read TGTGCCACCACTCGACAGGGGACAGAGACCCAGTACTTC.